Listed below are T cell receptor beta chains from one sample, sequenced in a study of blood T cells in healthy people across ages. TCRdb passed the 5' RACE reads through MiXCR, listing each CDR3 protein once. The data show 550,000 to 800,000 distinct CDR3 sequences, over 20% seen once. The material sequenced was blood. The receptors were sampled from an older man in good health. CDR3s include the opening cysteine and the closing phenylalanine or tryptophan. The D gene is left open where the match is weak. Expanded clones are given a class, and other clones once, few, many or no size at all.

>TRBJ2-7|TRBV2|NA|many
TGTGCCAGCAATAACCAGGGTCCTTCCTACGAGCAGTACTTC
CASNNQGPSYEQYF
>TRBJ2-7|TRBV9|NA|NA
TGTGCCAGCAGCGTGGTGGCAGGGTCTACGGAGCAGTACTTC
CASSVVAGSTEQYF
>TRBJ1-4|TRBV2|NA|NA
TGTGCCAGCAGTGAAGCAGGACCTAATGAAAAACTGTTTTTT
CASSEAGPNEKLFF
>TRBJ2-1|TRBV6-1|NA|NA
TGTGCCAGCACCCCCCGCGGGATCACGCGTGAGCAGTTCTTC
CASTPRGITREQFF
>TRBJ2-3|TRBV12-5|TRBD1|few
TGTGCTAGTGGTACCGGACAGGGGGCAAGAACAGATACGCAGTATTTT
CASGTGQGARTDTQYF
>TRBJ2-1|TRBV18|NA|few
TGTGCCAGCTCACCAACTTCGGGAGTTCGGAATGAGCAGTTCTTC
CASSPTSGVRNEQFF
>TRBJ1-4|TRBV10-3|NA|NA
TGTGCCATCAGTGGGGGGAGTGAGAGTGAAAAACTGTTTTTT
CAISGGSESEKLFF
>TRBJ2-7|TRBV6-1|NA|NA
TGTGCCAGCACTAAGCCGGACAGCTCCTACGAGCAGTACTTC
CASTKPDSSYEQYF
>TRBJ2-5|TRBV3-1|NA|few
TGTGCCAGCAGCCAAGGGTCTAGCGAAGAGTTCTTC
CASSQGSSEEFF
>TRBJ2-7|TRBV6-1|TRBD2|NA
TGTGCCAGCAGCCGGGGGGGACTAGCGGGAGCCTATAGCGAGTACGAGCAGTACTTC
CASSRGGLAGAYSEYEQYF
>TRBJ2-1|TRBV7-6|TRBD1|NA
TGTGCCAGCAGCTTAGATGGGACAGGTACCCTAGCGACCTACAATGAGCAGTTCTTC
CASSLDGTGTLATYNEQFF
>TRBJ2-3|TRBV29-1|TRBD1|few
TGCAGCGTCGCCGGACAGGGCTTGACCACAGATACGCAGTATTTT
CSVAGQGLTTDTQYF
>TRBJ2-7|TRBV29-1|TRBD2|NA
TGCAGCGTTGGAAATAGCGGGATCAACGAGCAGTACTTC
CSVGNSGINEQYF
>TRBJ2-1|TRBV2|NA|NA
TGTGCCAGCACGCCAGGACGTTACAATGAGCAGTTCTTC
CASTPGRYNEQFF
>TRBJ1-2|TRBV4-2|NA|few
TGTGCCAGCAGCCCCGGACGGATGCTTTATGGAGGCTACACCTTC
CASSPGRMLYGGYTF
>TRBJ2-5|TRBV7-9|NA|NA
TGTGCCAGCAGCGCCCCGGGACGGCAAGAGACCCAGTACTTC
CASSAPGRQETQYF
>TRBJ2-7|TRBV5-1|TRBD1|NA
TGCGCCAGCAGCTTAGAACAGGGGACCTACGAGCAGTACTTC
CASSLEQGTYEQYF
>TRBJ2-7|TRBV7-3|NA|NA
TGTGCCAGCAGGACCGGAGGTGTCTCCTACGAGCAGTACTTC
CASRTGGVSYEQYF
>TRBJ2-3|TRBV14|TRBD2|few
TGTGCCAGCAGCCACCGTATACTAGCGGGAGGAGCGGGAGATACGCAGTATTTT
CASSHRILAGGAGDTQYF
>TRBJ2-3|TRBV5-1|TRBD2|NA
TGCGCCAGCAGCCTTCGGACTAGCGGGAGTTCAGATACGCAGTATTTT
CASSLRTSGSSDTQYF
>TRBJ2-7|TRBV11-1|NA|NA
TGTGCCAGCAGCCTGCTTCTGACCCACGAGCAGTACTTC
CASSLLLTHEQYF
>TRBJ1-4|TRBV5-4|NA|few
TGTGCCAGCAGCTTGGAGGGCCGAAATGAAAAACTGTTTTTT
CASSLEGRNEKLFF
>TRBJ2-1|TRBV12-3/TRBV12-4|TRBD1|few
TGTGCCAGCACCCGACAGGGAGCCGCCTACAATGAGCAGTTCTTC
CASTRQGAAYNEQFF
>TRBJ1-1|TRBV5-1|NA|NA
TGCGCCAGCAGCTTGGAATCGGGTGAAGCTTTCTTT
CASSLESGEAFF
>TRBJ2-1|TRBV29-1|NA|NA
TGCAGCGTTGGGGGTGACAACCCCTACAATGAGCAGTTCTTC
CSVGGDNPYNEQFF
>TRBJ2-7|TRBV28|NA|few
TGTGCCAGCAGAGGCGGGGACCCGAAACCTTACGAGCAGTACTTC
CASRGGDPKPYEQYF
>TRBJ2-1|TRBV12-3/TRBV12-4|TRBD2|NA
TGTGCCACTACGGCCGGGACTAGCGGCTACAATGAGCAGTTCTTC
CATTAGTSGYNEQFF
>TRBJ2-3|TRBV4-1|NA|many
TGCGCCAGCAGCCAAGATCGCGGTCCGCCGGCAGATACGCAGTATTTT
CASSQDRGPPADTQYF
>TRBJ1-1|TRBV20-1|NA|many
TGCAGTGCTAGAGATCCTAGGGGCGGCACTGAAGCTTTCTTT
CSARDPRGGTEAFF
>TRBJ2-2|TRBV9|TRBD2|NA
TGTGCCAGCAGCGTCTTTAGCGGGAGCGACACCGGGGAGCTGTTTTTT
CASSVFSGSDTGELFF
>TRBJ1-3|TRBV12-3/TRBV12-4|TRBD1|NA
TGTGCCAGCAGTTTAGGGACAGGGGCTGGAAACACCATATATTTT
CASSLGTGAGNTIYF
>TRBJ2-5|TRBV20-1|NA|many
TGCAGTGCTAGGTGGGAGTTCGGGAAGACCCAGTACTTC
CSARWEFGKTQYF
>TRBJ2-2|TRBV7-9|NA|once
TGTGCCAGCAGCTTCCGACAGGCTGCGAACACCGGGGAGCTGTTTTTT
CASSFRQAANTGELFF
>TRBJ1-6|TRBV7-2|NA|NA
TGTGCCAGCAGCTCATTGGGGGATTCACCCCTCCACTTT
CASSSLGDSPLHF
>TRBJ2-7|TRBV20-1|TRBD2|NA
TGCAGTGCTAGAGATATAGCGGGGAGCTCCTACGAGCAGTACTTC
CSARDIAGSSYEQYF
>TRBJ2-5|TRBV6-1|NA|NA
TGTGCCAGCAGTCCGGTGAGGGGACACCCCAAAGAGACCCAGTACTTC
CASSPVRGHPKETQYF
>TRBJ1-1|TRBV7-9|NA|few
NA
CAGSWGSGTEALF
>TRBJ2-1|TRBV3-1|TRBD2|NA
TGTGCCAGCAGCAACGTTAGGCTAGCGGGAGGGCGTAATGAGCAGTTCTTC
CASSNVRLAGGRNEQFF
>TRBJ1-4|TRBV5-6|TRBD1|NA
TGTGCCAGCAGCTCTGGCCCCGGACAGGGTGAAAAACTGTTTTTT
CASSSGPGQGEKLFF
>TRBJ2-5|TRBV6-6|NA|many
TGTGCCAGCAGTGAACGTGGGGGGGCAAAGACCCAGTACTTC
CASSERGGAKTQYF
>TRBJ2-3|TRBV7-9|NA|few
TGTGCCAGCAGCTTAGACAGCGGGCGCACAGATACGCAGTATTTT
CASSLDSGRTDTQYF
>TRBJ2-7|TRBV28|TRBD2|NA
TGTGCCAGCATAATGGCGGGAGAGATCTACGAGCAGTACTTC
CASIMAGEIYEQYF
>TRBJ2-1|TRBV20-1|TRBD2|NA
TGCAGTGCTACGAAAGCGGGAGCGTCCTACAATGAGCAGTTCTTC
CSATKAGASYNEQFF